A selection of T cell receptor beta chains follows, all from one sample in a study of cytomegalovirus exposure and HLA in healthy donors. The method was immunoSEQ multiplex PCR; TCRdb's version includes in-frame clones alone and lacks a portion of them. The sample's table shows 65,000 to 85,000 clones. The specimen was PBMCs. The source of these receptors is a woman aged 30 to 39 in good health and CMV-seronegative. CDR3s include the opening cysteine and the closing phenylalanine or tryptophan.

j_gene: TRBJ2-1
v_gene: TRBV19
CDR3aa: CASSLSGPGEQFF

j_gene: TRBJ1-1
v_gene: TRBV6-5
CDR3aa: CASNRNTEAFF

j_gene: TRBJ1-5
v_gene: TRBV5-6
CDR3aa: CASSLRQASSQPQHF

j_gene: TRBJ2-3
v_gene: TRBV28
CDR3aa: CASSRLAAPPWPQYF

j_gene: TRBJ2-2
v_gene: TRBV11-2
CDR3aa: CASSLRTSSGELFF

j_gene: TRBJ1-5
v_gene: TRBV10-2
CDR3aa: CASSVGISNQPQHF

j_gene: TRBJ2-7
v_gene: TRBV11-2
CDR3aa: CASSLGGGAYEQYF

j_gene: TRBJ2-7
v_gene: TRBV28
CDR3aa: CASSFVGDYFYEQYF

j_gene: TRBJ1-5
v_gene: TRBV6-5
CDR3aa: CASSPSHLNQPQHF

j_gene: TRBJ1-1
v_gene: TRBV7-9
CDR3aa: CASSPLRDTEAFF

j_gene: TRBJ2-3
v_gene: TRBV30
CDR3aa: CAWSVLHLAGVGNTQYF

j_gene: TRBJ2-7
v_gene: TRBV4-2
CDR3aa: CASSLRAAGPYEQYF

j_gene: TRBJ1-6
v_gene: TRBV4-2
CDR3aa: CASSQGAGVYNSPLHF

j_gene: TRBJ1-2
v_gene: TRBV7-9
CDR3aa: CASSTDRGQGGYTF

j_gene: TRBJ1-2
v_gene: TRBV7-2
CDR3aa: CASSLAGQGQGYTF

j_gene: TRBJ2-3
v_gene: TRBV9
CDR3aa: CASSVRDRGARASTDTQYF

j_gene: TRBJ1-1
v_gene: TRBV4-1
CDR3aa: CASSQDGQGGTEAFF

j_gene: TRBJ1-1
v_gene: TRBV12-5
CDR3aa: CASGFSGRTEAFF

j_gene: TRBJ1-1
v_gene: TRBV6-1
CDR3aa: CASREAGQGLMNTEAFF

j_gene: TRBJ2-1
v_gene: TRBV4-1
CDR3aa: CASSQGPPGTGQYNEQFF

j_gene: TRBJ2-7
v_gene: TRBV30
CDR3aa: CAWSRGAYEQYF

j_gene: TRBJ2-3
v_gene: TRBV30
CDR3aa: CAWILAGVLGTQYF

j_gene: TRBJ1-5
v_gene: TRBV19
CDR3aa: CATSLYSNQPQHF

j_gene: TRBJ1-2
v_gene: TRBV4-1
CDR3aa: CASSPLGEAVGYTF

j_gene: TRBJ1-2
v_gene: TRBV5-6
CDR3aa: CASSLSGQGYTF

j_gene: TRBJ1-5
v_gene: TRBV25-1
CDR3aa: CASSGTAPQPQHF

j_gene: TRBJ1-2
v_gene: TRBV5-1
CDR3aa: CASSLASGGNGYTF

j_gene: TRBJ2-7
v_gene: TRBV29-1
CDR3aa: CSVLGPLERSRSYEQYF

j_gene: TRBJ1-2
v_gene: TRBV7-6
CDR3aa: CASSTGQGIGYGYTF

j_gene: TRBJ2-3
v_gene: TRBV6-5
CDR3aa: CASSYSTSGSTDTQYF

j_gene: TRBJ2-7
v_gene: TRBV27
CDR3aa: CASSLNAGSSYEQYF

j_gene: TRBJ2-5
v_gene: TRBV6-5
CDR3aa: CASSYSILAVGAQYF

j_gene: TRBJ1-3
v_gene: TRBV2
CDR3aa: CASGFMTGTIYF

j_gene: TRBJ1-2
v_gene: TRBV5-1
CDR3aa: CASSLGGSANYGYTF

j_gene: TRBJ2-5
v_gene: TRBV9
CDR3aa: CASSVAQHQETQYF

j_gene: TRBJ2-3
v_gene: TRBV6-6
CDR3aa: CASSFQGRADTQYF

j_gene: TRBJ2-2
v_gene: TRBV11-3
CDR3aa: CASRPDRSGTGELFF

j_gene: TRBJ1-1
v_gene: TRBV18
CDR3aa: CASSPLQGGDTEAFF

j_gene: TRBJ1-1
v_gene: TRBV4-1
CDR3aa: CASSRGQAMNTEAFF

j_gene: TRBJ2-6
v_gene: TRBV6-4
CDR3aa: CASSDSRTGGSGANVLTF